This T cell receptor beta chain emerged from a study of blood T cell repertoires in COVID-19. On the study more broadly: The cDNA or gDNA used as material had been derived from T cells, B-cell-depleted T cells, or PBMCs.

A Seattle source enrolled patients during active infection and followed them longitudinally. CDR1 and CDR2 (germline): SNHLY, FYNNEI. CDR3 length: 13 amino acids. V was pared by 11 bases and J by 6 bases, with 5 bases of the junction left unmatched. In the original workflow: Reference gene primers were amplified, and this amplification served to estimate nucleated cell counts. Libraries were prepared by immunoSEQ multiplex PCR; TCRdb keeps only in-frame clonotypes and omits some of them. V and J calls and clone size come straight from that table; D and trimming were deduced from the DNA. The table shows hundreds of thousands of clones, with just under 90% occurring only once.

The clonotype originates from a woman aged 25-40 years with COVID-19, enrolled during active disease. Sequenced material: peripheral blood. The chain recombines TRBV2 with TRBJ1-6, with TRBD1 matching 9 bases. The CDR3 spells CAGGDRVNSPLHF. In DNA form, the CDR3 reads TGTGCCGGGGGGGACAGGGTTAATTCACCCCTCCACTTT.